This T cell receptor (beta chain) was obtained from a study of T cells after posttransplantation cyclophosphamide. Study outcomes and limitations: TRB overlap between skin or GI tissue T cells and blood was limited.

The CDR3 sequence is 15 residues long. V trimming: 1 base; J trimming: 6 bases; junction bases outside the gene matches: 6. Germline values: CDR1 SGHTA, CDR2 FQGNSA. TCRdb's table, derived via immunoSEQ multiplex PCR, lists solely in-frame clones and lacks some. This sample comprises 40,000 to 55,000 clones, none seen once only. This clone was counted at least ten times. No antigen is known for it. This related bone marrow graft donor gave peripheral blood on the day of marrow donation. The rearrangement joins TRBV7-2 to TRBJ1-5; 7 positions agree with TRBD1. Sequencing was carried out using PBMCs. This TCR was recovered from a man in his forties in good health, CMV-negative, and a related stem cell transplant donor. The CDR3 here is CASSLVEGAGQPQHF. As DNA, the CDR3 is TGTGCCAGCAGCTTAGTAGAGGGGGCGGGTCAGCCCCAGCATTTT.